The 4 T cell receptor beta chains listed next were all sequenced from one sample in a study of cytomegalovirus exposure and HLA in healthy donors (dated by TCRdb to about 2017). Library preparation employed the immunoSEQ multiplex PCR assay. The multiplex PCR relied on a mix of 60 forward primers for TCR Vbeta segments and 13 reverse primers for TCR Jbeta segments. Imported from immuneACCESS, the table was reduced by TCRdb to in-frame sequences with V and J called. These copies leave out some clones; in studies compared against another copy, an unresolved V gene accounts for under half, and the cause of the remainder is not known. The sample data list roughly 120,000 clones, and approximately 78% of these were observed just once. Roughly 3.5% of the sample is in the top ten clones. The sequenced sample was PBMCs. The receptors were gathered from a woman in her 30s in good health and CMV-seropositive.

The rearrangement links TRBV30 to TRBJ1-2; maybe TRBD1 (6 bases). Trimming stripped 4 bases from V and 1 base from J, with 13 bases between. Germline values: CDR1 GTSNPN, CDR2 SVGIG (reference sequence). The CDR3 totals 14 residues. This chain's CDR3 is CAWTSTGFNYGYTF. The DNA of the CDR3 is TGTGCCTGGACCTCTACAGGGTTTAACTATGGCTACACCTTC.

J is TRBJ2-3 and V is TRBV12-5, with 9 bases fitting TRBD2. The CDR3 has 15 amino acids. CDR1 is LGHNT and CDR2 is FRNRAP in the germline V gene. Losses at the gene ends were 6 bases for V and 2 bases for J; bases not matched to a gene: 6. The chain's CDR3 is CASGQIAGDTDTQYF. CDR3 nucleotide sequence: TGTGCTAGTGGGCAGATAGCGGGGGACACAGATACGCAGTATTTT.

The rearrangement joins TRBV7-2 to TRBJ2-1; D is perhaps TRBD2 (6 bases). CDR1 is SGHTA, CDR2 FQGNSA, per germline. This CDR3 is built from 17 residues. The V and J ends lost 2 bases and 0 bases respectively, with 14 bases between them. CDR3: CASSLKGGESSYNEQFF. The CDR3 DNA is TGTGCCAGCAGCTTAAAGGGCGGGGAATCCTCCTACAATGAGCAGTTCTTC. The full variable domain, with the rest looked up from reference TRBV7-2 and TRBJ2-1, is GAGVSQSPSNKVTEKGKDVELRCDPISGHTALYWYRQSLGQGLEFLIYFQGNSAPDKSGLPSDRFSAERTGGSVSTLTIQRTQQEDSAVYLCASSLKGGESSYNEQFFGPGTRLTVL.

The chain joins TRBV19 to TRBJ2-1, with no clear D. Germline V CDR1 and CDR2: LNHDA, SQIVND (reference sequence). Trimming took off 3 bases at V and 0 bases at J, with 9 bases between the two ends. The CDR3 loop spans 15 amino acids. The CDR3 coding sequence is TGTGCCAGTAGTATCCCTATGAGCTCCTACAATGAGCAGTTCTTC. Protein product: CASSIPMSSYNEQFF. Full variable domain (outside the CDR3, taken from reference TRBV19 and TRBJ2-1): DGGITQSPKYLFRKEGQNVTLSCEQNLNHDAMYWYRQDPGQGLRLIYYSQIVNDFQKGDIAEGYSVSREKKESFPLTVTSAQKNPTAFYLCASSIPMSSYNEQFFGPGTRLTVL.